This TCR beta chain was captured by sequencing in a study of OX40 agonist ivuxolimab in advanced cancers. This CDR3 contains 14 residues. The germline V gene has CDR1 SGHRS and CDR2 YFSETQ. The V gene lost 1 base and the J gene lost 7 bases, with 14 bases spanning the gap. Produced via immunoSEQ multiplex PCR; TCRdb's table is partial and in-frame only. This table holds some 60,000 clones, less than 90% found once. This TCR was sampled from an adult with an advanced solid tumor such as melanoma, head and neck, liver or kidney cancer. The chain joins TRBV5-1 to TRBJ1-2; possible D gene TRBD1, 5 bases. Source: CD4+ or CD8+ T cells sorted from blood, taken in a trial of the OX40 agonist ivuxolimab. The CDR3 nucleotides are TGCGCCAGCAGCTTGACGGCCGGGGGAGGTGGCTACACCTTC. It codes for CASSLTAGGGGYTF.